This TCR beta chain was found in a study of T-cell reconstitution after alpha-beta-depleted transplantation in children. About this clonotype itself: What it binds is not known.

Study results and caveats: In some patients, recipient T cells and intrathymic progenitors surviving conditioning explained high day-60 diversity.

It was with unique molecular identifiers that the TCRbeta library was prepared. TCRdb ran MiXCR on the PCR reads and lists one entry per CDR3 protein. The data hold 700,000 to 950,000 distinct CDR3 sequences, with roughly 15% observed a single time. Trimming removed 8 bases at V and 0 bases at J, with 23 bases between. The CDR3 runs to 18 residues. Germline-derived CDR1 and CDR2 are LGHDT and YNNKEL (reference sequence). The gene calls are TRBV3-1 and TRBJ2-1; no clear D. This receptor was obtained from a male patient younger than 18 who had a stem cell transplant for acute lymphoblastic leukemia, so the T cells may come from the graft donor. This specimen consisted of PBMCs, mostly from graft donor cells, obtained 360 days after TCRalphabeta/CD19-depleted stem cell transplant. In DNA, the CDR3 is TGTGCCAGCTGCAAAGATATGACTGTCCCAAGCTCCTACAATGAGCAGTTCTTC. Amino acids: CASCKDMTVPSSYNEQFF.